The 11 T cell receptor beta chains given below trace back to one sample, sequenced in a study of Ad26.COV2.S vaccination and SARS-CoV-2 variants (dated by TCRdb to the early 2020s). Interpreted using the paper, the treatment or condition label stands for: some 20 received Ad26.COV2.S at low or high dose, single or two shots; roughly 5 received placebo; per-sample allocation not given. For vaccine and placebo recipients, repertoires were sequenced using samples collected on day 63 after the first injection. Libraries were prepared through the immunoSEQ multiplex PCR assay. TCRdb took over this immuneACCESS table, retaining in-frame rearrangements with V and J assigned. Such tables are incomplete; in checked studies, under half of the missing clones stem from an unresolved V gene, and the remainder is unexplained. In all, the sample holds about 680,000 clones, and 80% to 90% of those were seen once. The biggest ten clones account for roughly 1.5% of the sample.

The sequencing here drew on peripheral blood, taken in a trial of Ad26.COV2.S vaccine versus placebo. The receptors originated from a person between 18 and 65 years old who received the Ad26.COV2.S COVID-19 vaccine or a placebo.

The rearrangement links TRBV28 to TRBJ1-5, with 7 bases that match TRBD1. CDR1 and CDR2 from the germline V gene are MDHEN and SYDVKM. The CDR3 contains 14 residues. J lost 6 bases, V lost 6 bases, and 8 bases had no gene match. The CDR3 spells CASRFDRESQPQHF. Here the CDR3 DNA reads TGTGCCAGCAGATTTGACAGGGAAAGTCAGCCCCAGCATTTT.

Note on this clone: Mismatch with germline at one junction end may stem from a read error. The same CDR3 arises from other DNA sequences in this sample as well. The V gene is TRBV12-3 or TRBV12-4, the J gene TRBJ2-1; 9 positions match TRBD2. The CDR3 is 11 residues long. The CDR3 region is CASSLAGSQFF. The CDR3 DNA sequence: TGTGCCAGCAGTCTAGCGGGGTCCCAGTTCTTC.

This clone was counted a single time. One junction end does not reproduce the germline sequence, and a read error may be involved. The DNA of the CDR3 is TGTGCCAGCAGCCTAGCCACTTTCCGGACTAACACAAAAGAGCAGTTCTTC. Amino acid sequence: CASSLATFRTNTKEQFF. V is TRBV7-9 and J is TRBJ2-1; a weak D match, TRBD2 (6 bases). The CDR3 loop spans 17 amino acids. CDR1 and CDR2 (germline): SEHNR, FQNEAQ (reference sequence).

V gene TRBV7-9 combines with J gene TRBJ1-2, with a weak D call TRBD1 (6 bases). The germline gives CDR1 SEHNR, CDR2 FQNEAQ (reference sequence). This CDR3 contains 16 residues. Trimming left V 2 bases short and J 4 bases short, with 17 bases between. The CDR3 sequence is CASSLPHTGMIYGYTF. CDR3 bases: TGTGCCAGCAGCTTACCTCACACAGGGATGATCTATGGCTACACCTTC. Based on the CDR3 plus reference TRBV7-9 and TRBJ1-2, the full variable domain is DTGVSQNPRHKITKRGQNVTFRCDPISEHNRLYWYRQTLGQGPEFLTYFQNEAQLEKSRLLSDRFSAERPKGSFSTLEIQRTEQGDSAMYLCASSLPHTGMIYGYTFGSGTRLTVV.

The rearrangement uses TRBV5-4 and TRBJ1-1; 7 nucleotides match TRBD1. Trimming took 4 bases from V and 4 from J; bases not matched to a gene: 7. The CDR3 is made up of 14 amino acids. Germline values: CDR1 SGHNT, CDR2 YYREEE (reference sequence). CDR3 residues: CASSRGGEVTEAFF. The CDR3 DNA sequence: TGTGCCAGCAGCCGAGGGGGCGAGGTCACTGAAGCTTTCTTT.

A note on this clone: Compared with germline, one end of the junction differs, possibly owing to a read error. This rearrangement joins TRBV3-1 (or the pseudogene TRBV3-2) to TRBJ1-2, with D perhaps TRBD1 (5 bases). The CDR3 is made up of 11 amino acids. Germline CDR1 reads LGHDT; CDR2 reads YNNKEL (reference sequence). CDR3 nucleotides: TGTGCCAGCAGCCAGGGGGGGACGGAATACTTC. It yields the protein CASSQGGTEYF.

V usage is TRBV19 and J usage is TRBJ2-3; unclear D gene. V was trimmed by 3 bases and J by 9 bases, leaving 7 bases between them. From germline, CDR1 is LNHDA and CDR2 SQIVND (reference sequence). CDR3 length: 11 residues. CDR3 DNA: TGTGCCAGTAGTATCGCGAGCACGCAGTATTTT. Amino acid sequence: CASSIASTQYF. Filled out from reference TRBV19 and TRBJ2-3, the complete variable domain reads DGGITQSPKYLFRKEGQNVTLSCEQNLNHDAMYWYRQDPGQGLRLIYYSQIVNDFQKGDIAEGYSVSREKKESFPLTVTSAQKNPTAFYLCASSIASTQYFGPGTRLTVL.

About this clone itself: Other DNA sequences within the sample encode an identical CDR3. The CDR3 DNA sequence: TGCAGCGTTCGGCAGCTCTATGGCTACACCTTC. Residues: CSVRQLYGYTF. The gene calls are TRBV29-1 and TRBJ1-2, with no clear D. The CDR3 extends over 11 amino acids. V was trimmed by 5 bases and J by 4 bases, leaving 8 bases between them. Germline CDR1 SQVTM, CDR2 ANQGSEA.

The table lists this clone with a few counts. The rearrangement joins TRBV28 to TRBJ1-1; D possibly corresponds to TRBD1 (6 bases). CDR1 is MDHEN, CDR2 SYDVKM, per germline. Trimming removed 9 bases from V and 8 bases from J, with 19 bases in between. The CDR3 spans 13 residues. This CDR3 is CASQTGTRREAFF. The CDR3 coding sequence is TGTGCCAGTCAGACCGGGACACGAAGAGAAGCTTTCTTT.

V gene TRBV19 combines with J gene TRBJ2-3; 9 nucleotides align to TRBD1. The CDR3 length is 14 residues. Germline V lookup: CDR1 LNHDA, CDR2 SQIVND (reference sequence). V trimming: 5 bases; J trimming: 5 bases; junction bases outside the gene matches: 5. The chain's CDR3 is CASSGTGLRDTQYF. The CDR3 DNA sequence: TGTGCCAGTAGTGGGACAGGGTTGAGAGATACGCAGTATTTT.

The CDR3 nucleotides are TGTGCCATCAGGCGAACCGGGACAGCCAACTATGGCTACACCTTC. Translated, it gives CAIRRTGTANYGYTF. The chain employs TRBV6-5 and TRBJ1-2; 7 nucleotides match TRBD1. This CDR3 has 15 amino acids. V gave up 10 bases and J gave up 2 bases; unmatched junction bases: 13. The germline gives CDR1 MNHEY, CDR2 SVGAGI.